A selection of T cell receptor beta chains follows, all from one sample in a study of shared clonotypes between healthy human individuals. Using immunoSEQ multiplex PCR, the repertoire was profiled, and TCRdb retains in-frame clones only, with some absent. The data contain some 1,400,000 clones, 96% of them singletons. Sequenced input: naive CD4+ T cells sorted from blood. Every receptor here comes from a young man in good health. The CDR3 runs from the conserved cysteine through the conserved F or W. The D gene is left open where the match is weak. Only part of the rows carry a size: once, few, many, or a class if the clone is expanded.

clone size | J gene | V gene | D gene | CDR3 protein | CDR3 DNA
NA | TRBJ2-1 | TRBV5-5 | TRBD2 | CASSLSAGGANEQFF | TGTGCCAGCAGCTTATCAGCGGGAGGTGCGAATGAGCAGTTCTTC
NA | TRBJ2-7 | TRBV7-2 | TRBD2 | CASSLTPTSGTWEQYF | TGTGCCAGCAGCCTAACTCCTACTAGCGGCACCTGGGAGCAGTACTTC
once | TRBJ2-2 | TRBV5-4 | NA | CASSLSFTTGELFF | TGTGCCAGCAGCTTGTCGTTTACGACCGGGGAGCTGTTTTTT
NA | TRBJ2-7 | TRBV2 | NA | CASKRRQDSYEQYF | TGTGCCAGCAAAAGGAGACAGGACTCCTACGAGCAGTACTTC
NA | TRBJ2-1 | TRBV5-1 | NA | CASSLGSDEQFF | TGCGCCAGCAGCTTGGGATCGGATGAGCAGTTCTTC
NA | TRBJ1-5 | TRBV6-1 | TRBD1 | CASLGQGAKPQHF | TGTGCCAGCCTCGGACAGGGGGCTAAGCCCCAGCATTTT
NA | TRBJ2-3 | TRBV12-5 | TRBD1 | CASGLDRGPRTDTQYF | TGTGCTAGTGGTTTGGACAGGGGGCCCCGCACAGATACGCAGTATTTT
NA | TRBJ2-1 | TRBV7-9 | NA | CASSSQTRRDYNEQFF | TGTGCCAGCAGCTCCCAGACTCGGCGGGACTACAATGAGCAGTTCTTC
NA | TRBJ1-2 | TRBV5-6 | TRBD1 | CASSSTGTASYGYTF | TGTGCCAGCAGCTCGACCGGGACAGCAAGCTATGGCTACACCTTC
NA | TRBJ2-2 | TRBV12-5 | NA | CASGLGSGENTGELFF | TGTGCTAGTGGTCTCGGATCGGGGGAGAACACCGGGGAGCTGTTTTTT
once | TRBJ2-2 | TRBV10-3 | NA | CAIRPVGNTGELFF | TGTGCCATCAGGCCCGTTGGGAACACCGGGGAGCTGTTTTTT
NA | TRBJ2-7 | TRBV5-4 | NA | CASSPTRGEDNEQYF | TGTGCCAGCAGCCCCACTAGGGGGGAGGACAACGAGCAGTACTTC
NA | TRBJ2-1 | TRBV19 | TRBD1 | CASSIPKQGMLAYNEQFF | TGTGCCAGTAGTATACCTAAACAGGGGATGCTTGCCTACAATGAGCAGTTCTTC
NA | TRBJ2-5 | TRBV5-1 | NA | CASSPESMQETQYF | TGCGCCAGCAGCCCGGAGTCCATGCAAGAGACCCAGTACTTC
NA | TRBJ2-7 | TRBV19 | NA | CASSTASSYEQYF | TGTGCCAGTAGTACGGCGAGCTCCTACGAGCAGTACTTC
NA | TRBJ2-7 | TRBV2 | NA | CASSPYGGQYF | TGTGCCAGCAGTCCCTATGGGGGGCAGTACTTC
NA | TRBJ2-3 | TRBV7-2 | NA | CASSRTTTDTQYF | TGTGCCAGCAGCCGTACAACAACAGATACGCAGTATTTT
few | TRBJ2-7 | TRBV7-9 | TRBD1 | CASSQGTVYEQYF | TGTGCCAGCAGTCAAGGGACAGTCTACGAGCAGTACTTC
NA | TRBJ2-1 | TRBV29-1 | NA | CSVESPRVRNEQFF | TGCAGCGTTGAGTCCCCAAGGGTTCGCAATGAGCAGTTCTTC
NA | TRBJ1-1 | TRBV9 | TRBD1 | CASSGLTGVGNTEAFF | TGTGCCAGCAGCGGATTGACAGGGGTGGGGAACACTGAAGCTTTCTTT
NA | TRBJ1-4 | TRBV19 | NA | CASSMKALGEKLFF | TGTGCCAGTAGTATGAAAGCACTAGGGGAAAAACTGTTTTTT
once | TRBJ2-5 | TRBV28 | NA | CASSFQIQETQYF | TGTGCCAGCAGTTTCCAGATTCAAGAGACCCAGTACTTC
NA | TRBJ2-3 | TRBV18 | TRBD2 | CASSPVAGGPSDTQYF | TGTGCCAGCTCACCAGTGGCGGGAGGGCCTTCAGATACGCAGTATTTT
once | TRBJ2-2 | TRBV19 | TRBD1 | CASSIGGTGGTGELFF | TGTGCCAGTAGTATAGGGGGGACAGGAGGCACCGGGGAGCTGTTTTTT
NA | TRBJ2-2 | TRBV28 | TRBD1 | CASSSDRVTGELFF | TGTGCCAGCAGTTCGGACAGGGTTACCGGGGAGCTGTTTTTT
NA | TRBJ2-3 | TRBV5-8 | TRBD2 | CASSSGLAGLSGTDTQYF | TGTGCCAGCAGCTCAGGACTAGCGGGCCTAAGCGGCACAGATACGCAGTATTTT
NA | TRBJ1-4 | TRBV4-1 | NA | CASSQVTGRTNEKLFF | TGCGCCAGCAGCCAGGTTACAGGGCGAACTAATGAAAAACTGTTTTTT
NA | TRBJ2-5 | TRBV6-1 | NA | CASSEAVVGLRETQYF | TGTGCCAGCAGTGAAGCGGTAGTGGGGCTCCGGGAGACCCAGTACTTC
NA | TRBJ2-2 | TRBV21-1 | NA | CASSSSTFTGELFF | TGTGCCAGCAGCAGCTCGACATTCACCGGGGAGCTGTTTTTT
once | TRBJ2-1 | TRBV19 | TRBD1 | CASSITNPRGGMQFF | TGTGCCAGTAGTATAACAAACCCCCGAGGGGGCATGCAGTTCTTC
few | TRBJ1-1 | TRBV6-5 | NA | CASSYETGLTEAFF | TGTGCCAGCAGTTACGAGACAGGACTCACTGAAGCTTTCTTT
once | TRBJ2-2 | TRBV28 | TRBD2 | CASSLLGLATGELFF | TGTGCCAGCAGTTTATTAGGACTAGCCACCGGGGAGCTGTTTTTT
NA | TRBJ2-1 | TRBV6-5 | NA | CASSPRLEHYNEQFF | TGTGCCAGCAGTCCAAGACTGGAACATTACAATGAGCAGTTCTTC
NA | TRBJ2-1 | TRBV7-2 | TRBD2 | CASSSGTSGRVAYNEQFF | TGTGCCAGCAGCTCCGGGACTAGCGGGAGGGTAGCGTACAATGAGCAGTTCTTC
NA | TRBJ2-1 | TRBV5-1 | NA | CASSLARDIVSYNEQFF | TGCGCCAGCAGCTTGGCCCGGGACATCGTCTCCTACAATGAGCAGTTCTTC
once | TRBJ2-1 | TRBV5-1 | NA | CASTLGGVVYNEQFF | TGCGCCAGCACCCTCGGGGGCGTCGTCTACAATGAGCAGTTCTTC
NA | TRBJ2-3 | TRBV25-1 | NA | CASRGRQGSTDTQYF | TGTGCCAGCAGGGGGAGGCAGGGGAGCACAGATACGCAGTATTTT
NA | TRBJ2-1 | TRBV18 | TRBD2 | CASSPSISGSLEQFF | TGTGCCAGCTCACCATCGATAAGCGGGAGTCTTGAGCAGTTCTTC
NA | TRBJ2-1 | TRBV23-1 | NA | CASTLLALGSYNEQFF | TGCGCCAGCACCCTACTAGCCCTAGGATCCTACAATGAGCAGTTCTTC
NA | TRBJ2-7 | TRBV2 | NA | CASRGRDYEQYF | TGTGCCAGCCGCGGCAGGGACTACGAGCAGTACTTC
NA | TRBJ2-4 | TRBV18 | TRBD2 | CASSPLGLGTGNIQYF | TGTGCCAGCTCACCACTGGGACTAGGGACGGGAAACATTCAGTACTTC
NA | TRBJ2-7 | TRBV19 | NA | CASTNDWGTGEQYF | TGTGCCAGTACGAATGACTGGGGGACGGGCGAGCAGTACTTC
NA | TRBJ1-5 | TRBV15 | NA | CATSGGGSVQPQHF | TGTGCCACCAGCGGGGGGGGTAGTGTACAGCCCCAGCATTTT
NA | TRBJ1-5 | TRBV7-2 | NA | CASSLVTSLSNQPQHF | TGTGCCAGCAGCTTAGTGACATCTCTTAGCAATCAGCCCCAGCATTTT
NA | TRBJ1-1 | TRBV30 | NA | CAWSGRQPLHVEAFF | TGTGCCTGGAGTGGTAGGCAGCCCCTACACGTTGAAGCTTTCTTT
NA | TRBJ2-1 | TRBV28 | TRBD2 | CASSFRRLADYYNEQFF | TGTGCCAGCAGTTTCCGTCGACTAGCGGACTACTACAATGAGCAGTTCTTC
once | TRBJ1-5 | TRBV13 | NA | CASSLGGRQPQHF | TGTGCCAGCAGCTTAGGGGGGCGTCAGCCCCAGCATTTT
NA | TRBJ2-1 | TRBV5-1 | TRBD2 | CASASGTVEFF | TGCGCCAGCGCTAGCGGGACGGTGGAGTTCTTC